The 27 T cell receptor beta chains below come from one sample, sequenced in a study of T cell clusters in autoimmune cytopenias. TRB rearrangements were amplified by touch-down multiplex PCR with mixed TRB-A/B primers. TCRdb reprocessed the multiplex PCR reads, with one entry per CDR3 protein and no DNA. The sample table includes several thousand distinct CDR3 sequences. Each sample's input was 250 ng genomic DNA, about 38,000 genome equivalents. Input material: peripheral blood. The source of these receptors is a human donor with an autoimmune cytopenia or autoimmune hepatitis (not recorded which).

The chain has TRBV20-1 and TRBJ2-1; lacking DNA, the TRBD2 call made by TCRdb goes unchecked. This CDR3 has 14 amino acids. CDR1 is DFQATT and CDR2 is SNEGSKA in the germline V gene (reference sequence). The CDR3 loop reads CSASTSGRAYEQFF.

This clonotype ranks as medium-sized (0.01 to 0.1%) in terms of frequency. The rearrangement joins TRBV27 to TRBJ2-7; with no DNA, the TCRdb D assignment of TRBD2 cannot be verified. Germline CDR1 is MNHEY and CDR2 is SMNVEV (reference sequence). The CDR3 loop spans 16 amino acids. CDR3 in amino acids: CASSNGGLAGDREQYF.

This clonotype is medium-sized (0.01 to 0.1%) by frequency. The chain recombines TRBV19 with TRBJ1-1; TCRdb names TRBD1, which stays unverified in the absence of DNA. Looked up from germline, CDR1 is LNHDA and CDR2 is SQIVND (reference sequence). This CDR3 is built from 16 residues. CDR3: CASSITGTGTNTEAFF. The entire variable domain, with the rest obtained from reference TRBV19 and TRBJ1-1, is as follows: DGGITQSPKYLFRKEGQNVTLSCEQNLNHDAMYWYRQDPGQGLRLIYYSQIVNDFQKGDIAEGYSVSREKKESFPLTVTSAQKNPTAFYLCASSITGTGTNTEAFFGQGTRLTVV.

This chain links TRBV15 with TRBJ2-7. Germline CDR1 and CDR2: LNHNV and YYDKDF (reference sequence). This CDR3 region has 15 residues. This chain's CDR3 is CATSRDFPTIYEQYF.

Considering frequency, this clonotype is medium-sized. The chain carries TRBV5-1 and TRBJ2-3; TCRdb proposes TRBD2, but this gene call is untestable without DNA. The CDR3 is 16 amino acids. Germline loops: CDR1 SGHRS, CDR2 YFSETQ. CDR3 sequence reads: CASSSLTSGTTDTQYF. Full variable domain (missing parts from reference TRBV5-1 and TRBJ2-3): KAGVTQTPRYLIKTRGQQVTLSCSPISGHRSVSWYQQTPGQGLQFLFEYFSETQRNKGNFPGRFSGRQFSNSRSEMNVSTLELGDSALYLCASSSLTSGTTDTQYFGPGTRLTVL.

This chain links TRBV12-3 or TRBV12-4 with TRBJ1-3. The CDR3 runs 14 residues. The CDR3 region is CASSFARTGNTIYF.

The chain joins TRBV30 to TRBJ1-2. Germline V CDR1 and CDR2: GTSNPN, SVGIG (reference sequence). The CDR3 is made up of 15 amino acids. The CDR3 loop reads CAWSVRRQANYGYTF.

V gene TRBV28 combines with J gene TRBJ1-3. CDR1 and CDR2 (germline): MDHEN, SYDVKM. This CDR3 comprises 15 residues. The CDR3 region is CASSLRPRTGNTIYF.

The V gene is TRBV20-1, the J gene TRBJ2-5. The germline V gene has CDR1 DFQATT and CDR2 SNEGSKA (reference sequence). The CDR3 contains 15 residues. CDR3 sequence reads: CSARDFRTFQETQYF.

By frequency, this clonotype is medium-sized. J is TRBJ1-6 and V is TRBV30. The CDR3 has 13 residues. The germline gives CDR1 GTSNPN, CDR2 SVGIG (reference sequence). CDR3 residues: CAWSPESNSPLHF.

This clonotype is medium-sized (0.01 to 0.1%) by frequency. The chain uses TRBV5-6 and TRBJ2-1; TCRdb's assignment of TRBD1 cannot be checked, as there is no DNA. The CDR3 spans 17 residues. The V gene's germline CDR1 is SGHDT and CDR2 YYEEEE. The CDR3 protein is CASSSLGGGASYNEQFF.

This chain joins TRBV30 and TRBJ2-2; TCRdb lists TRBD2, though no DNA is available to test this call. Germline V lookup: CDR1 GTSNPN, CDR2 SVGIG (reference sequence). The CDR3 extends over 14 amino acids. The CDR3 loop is CAWSVKAGTGELFF. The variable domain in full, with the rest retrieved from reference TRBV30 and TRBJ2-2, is SQTIHQWPATLVQPVGSPLSLECTVEGTSNPNLYWYRQAAGRGLQLLFYSVGIGQISSEVPQNLSASRPQDRQFILSSKKLLLSDSGFYLCAWSVKAGTGELFFGEGSRLTVL.

The CDR3 here is CASSYPGTAQYF. The rearrangement uses TRBV6-5 and TRBJ2-7; checking the TCRdb D call of TRBD1 is not possible without DNA. The germline V gene has CDR1 MNHEY and CDR2 SVGAGI. This CDR3 is 12 amino acids long.

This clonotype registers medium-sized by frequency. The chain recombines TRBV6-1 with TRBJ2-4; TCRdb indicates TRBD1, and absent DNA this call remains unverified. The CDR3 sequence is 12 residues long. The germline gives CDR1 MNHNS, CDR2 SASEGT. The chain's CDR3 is CASSSGINIQYF.

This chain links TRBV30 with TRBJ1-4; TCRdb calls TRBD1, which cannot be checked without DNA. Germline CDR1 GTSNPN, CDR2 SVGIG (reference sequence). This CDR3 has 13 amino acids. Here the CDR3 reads CAWGQGVLDKLFF.

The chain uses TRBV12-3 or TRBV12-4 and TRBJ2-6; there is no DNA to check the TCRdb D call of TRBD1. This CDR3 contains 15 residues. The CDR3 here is CASASGGSGANVLTF.

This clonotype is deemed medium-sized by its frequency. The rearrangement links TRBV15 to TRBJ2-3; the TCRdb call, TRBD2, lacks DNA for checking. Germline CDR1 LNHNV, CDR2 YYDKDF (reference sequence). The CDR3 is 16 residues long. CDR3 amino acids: CATSPRTSQVTDTQYF.

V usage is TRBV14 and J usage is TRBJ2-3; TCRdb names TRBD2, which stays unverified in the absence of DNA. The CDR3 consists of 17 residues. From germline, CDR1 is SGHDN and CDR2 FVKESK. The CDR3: CASSQRLAGVSTDTQYF.

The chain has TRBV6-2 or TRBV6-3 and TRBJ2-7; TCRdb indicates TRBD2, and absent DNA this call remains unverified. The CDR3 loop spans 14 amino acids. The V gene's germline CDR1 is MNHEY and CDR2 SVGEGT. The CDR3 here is CASSYDGRAGEQYF.

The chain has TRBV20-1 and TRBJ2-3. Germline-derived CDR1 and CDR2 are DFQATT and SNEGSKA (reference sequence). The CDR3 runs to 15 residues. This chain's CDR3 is CSARDRSTATDTQYF.

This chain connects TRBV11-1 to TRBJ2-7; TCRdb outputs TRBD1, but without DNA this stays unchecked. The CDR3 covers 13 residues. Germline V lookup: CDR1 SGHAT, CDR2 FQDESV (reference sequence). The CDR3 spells CASSYGQPYEQYF. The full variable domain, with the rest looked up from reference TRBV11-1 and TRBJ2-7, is EAEVAQSPRYKITEKSQAVAFWCDPISGHATLYWYRQILGQGPELLVQFQDESVVDDSQLPKDRFSAERLKGVDSTLKIQPAELGDSAMYLCASSYGQPYEQYFGPGTRLTVT.

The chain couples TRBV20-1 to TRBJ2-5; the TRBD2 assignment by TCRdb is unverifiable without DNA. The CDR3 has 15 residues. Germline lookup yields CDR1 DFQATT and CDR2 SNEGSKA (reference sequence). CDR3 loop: CSARDRQGGQETQYF.

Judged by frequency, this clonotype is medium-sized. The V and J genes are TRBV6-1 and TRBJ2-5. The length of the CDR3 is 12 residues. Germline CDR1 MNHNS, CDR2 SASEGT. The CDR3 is CASSVPFRTQYF.

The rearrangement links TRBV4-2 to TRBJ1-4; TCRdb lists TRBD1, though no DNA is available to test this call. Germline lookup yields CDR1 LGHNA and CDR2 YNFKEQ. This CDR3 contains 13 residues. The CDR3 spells CASSRTGPEKLFF.

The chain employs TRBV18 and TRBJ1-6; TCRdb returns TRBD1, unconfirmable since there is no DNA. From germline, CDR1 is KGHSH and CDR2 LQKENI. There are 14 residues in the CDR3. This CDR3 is CASSPQGAESPLHF.

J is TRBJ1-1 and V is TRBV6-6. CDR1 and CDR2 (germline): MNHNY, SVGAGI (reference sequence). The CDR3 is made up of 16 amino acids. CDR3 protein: CASSYRPRSMNTEAFF.

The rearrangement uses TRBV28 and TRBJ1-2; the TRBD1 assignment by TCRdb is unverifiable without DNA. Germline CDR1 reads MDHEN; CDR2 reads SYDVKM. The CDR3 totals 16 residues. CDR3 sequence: CASNFGQALTNYGYTF.